This TCR beta chain was captured by sequencing in a study of shared clonotypes between healthy human individuals. TCRdb's table, derived via immunoSEQ multiplex PCR, lists solely in-frame clones and lacks some. The table shows around 1.9 million clones, with around 93% occurring only once. CDR3 length: 14 residues. Germline V lookup: CDR1 LNHDA, CDR2 SQIVND (reference sequence). V was clipped by 8 bases and J by 3 bases, with 14 bases between them. Naive CD8 cells, CD45RO-negative and positively selected for CCR7, excluded terminally differentiated effector memory CD45RA+ cells. This TCR derives from a man younger than 30 in good health. Some clones in this sample may be carry-over from other donors' samples. The sample comprised naive CD8+ T cells from PBMCs. The chain links TRBV19 to TRBJ2-4; D perhaps matches TRBD1 (5 bases). CDR3 coding DNA: TGTGCCAGTGAAGCCACAGGCGGCAAAAACATTCAGTACTTC. Residues: CASEATGGKNIQYF.